The source of this T cell receptor beta chain is a study of T cell responses to AZD1222 COVID-19 vaccine (dated by TCRdb to the early 2020s). As for the study more broadly: AZD1222 recipients whose second dose came at about 4 weeks and those whose second dose came at about 12 weeks were combined into one group, since spike-specific TCR depth and breadth did not differ between the two schedules. Trial participants were enrolled by age into 18-55, 56-69 and 70-plus year subgroups, with 148, 28 and 57 TCR-sequenced participants respectively. TCR sequencing was performed for about 250 trial participants, of whom some 200 were given two doses of AZD1222 and 26 were given two doses of MenACWY control vaccine.

Broad study findings and their caveats: Reportedly, close to half of the unique spike-specific TCRs recognized epitopes lying outside the regions that are mutated in the B.1.351 and B.1.1.7 variants. In the small 56-69-year group, the increase in depth fell short of significance, most likely because of low power. Because no samples from the day 14 peak response were available, repertoires could be characterized only after the peak T cell response. Only a handful of AZD1222 recipients were SARS-CoV-2 seropositive at baseline, limiting conclusions about previously exposed vaccinees. The vaccine-associated CD4 TCRs covered the entire spike protein, and the dominant responses fell in regions 160-218 and 743-854. Participants were mostly white British and included more females than males, and it was suggested by the authors that clonal diversity may have been underestimated. After two AZD1222 doses, spike-specific TCR breadth and depth were significantly higher than at day 0 and than in MenACWY recipients.

According to the study, the label for this sample's time point signals: baseline before first vaccination. The vaccinee samples were drawn from two UK trials, COV001 and COV002, one of which was a single-blind randomized controlled phase 2/3 trial testing AZD1222 (ChAdOx1 nCoV-19) in healthy adults. Trial participant PBMC samples were collected at day 0 and day 28 after the second dose for TCRbeta chain sequencing. The CDR3 regions of human TCRbeta chains were analyzed by immunosequencing. Regarding the original processing steps: Repertoire TCRs were checked for matches against a reference library of SARS-CoV-2-specific TCRs that had been generated using the MIRA antigen-specificity platform. Breadth was defined as the fraction of unique TCRs that were SARS-CoV-2-associated. Depth was defined as the fraction of total T cells that were SARS-CoV-2-associated. Using the MIRA data, every spike-specific TCR was mapped to the spike region that the TCR reacted to and assigned to either a CD4 or a CD8 class. Log10-transformed breadth and depth values were compared by one-way ANOVA with Sidak's multiple comparisons tests. TCRdb obtained this table from immuneACCESS and retained in-frame rearrangements with V and J assigned. These tables miss some clones; where compared with another copy, unresolved V genes account for less than half of the shortfall, and the remainder is unexplained. V and J calls and clone size are copied from that table; D and trimming were computed from the DNA. Present in this sample are 150,000 to 200,000 clones, almost 95% of which were seen just once. 7.5% to 10% of the sample belongs to the ten largest clones.

This clone was recorded once. The antigen it binds to is not known. No clone much larger than this one lies a single base away; base qualities are absent. Taken from the germline V gene (reference sequence), the CDR1 and CDR2 loops are SGHNT and YYREEE. Including the terminal cysteine and phenylalanine, the CDR3 comprises 13 residues. Just the 39-base CDR3 DNA is kept, in frame starting at base 1. The trim is 4 bases for V and 3 bases for J, with a gap of 10 bases between the germline ends. The sample consisted of peripheral blood, taken on day 0 of AZD1222 vaccination. This TCR derives from an adult in good health. The chain joins TRBV5-4 to TRBJ1-2, with the D gene not clear enough to name. The encoded CDR3 is CASSPVGDYGYTF. At the DNA level, the sequence is TGTGCCAGCAGCCCCGTGGGTGACTATGGCTACACCTTC.